Sequencing of this T cell receptor (beta chain) was carried out in a study of T cell changes during pregnancy in multiple sclerosis. Data came from immunoSEQ multiplex PCR; TCRdb stores just in-frame clones and leaves some out. The table records about 67,000 clones, roughly nine tenths of them present only once. CDR1 and CDR2 (germline): SGHRS, YFSETQ. The CDR3 is 16 amino acids. V shed 0 bases and J shed 1 base, with 13 bases lying between them. The TCR was taken from a female donor with multiple sclerosis, enrolled in a pregnancy study. V usage is TRBV5-1 and J usage is TRBJ1-1; a weak D match, TRBD1 (5 bases). The sample here was peripheral blood, taken in the second trimester of pregnancy. In DNA form, the CDR3 reads TGCGCCAGCAGCTTGGCCGGTGCTGACAGGAACACTGAAGCTTTCTTT. It specifies CASSLAGADRNTEAFF. The full variable domain, with the rest looked up from reference TRBV5-1 and TRBJ1-1, is KAGVTQTPRYLIKTRGQQVTLSCSPISGHRSVSWYQQTPGQGLQFLFEYFSETQRNKGNFPGRFSGRQFSNSRSEMNVSTLELGDSALYLCASSLAGADRNTEAFFGQGTRLTVV.